This TCR beta chain was retrieved from a study of blood T cell repertoires in COVID-19. The CDR3 runs 14 residues. The germline V gene encodes CDR1 GTSNPN and CDR2 SVGIG (reference sequence). V was clipped by 8 bases and J by 0 bases, with 14 bases between them. This table comes from immunoSEQ multiplex PCR, and its TCRdb copy is limited to in-frame clones, with some not included. The sample holds roughly 61,000 clones, 70% to 90% seen once. The clonotype originates from a man aged 40-50 years with active COVID-19. The chain links TRBV30 to TRBJ1-5; D is undetermined. Sequencing was performed on peripheral blood. The CDR3 nucleotides are TGTGCCATAGGACGGGGATATAGCAATCAGCCCCAGCATTTT. Translating it yields CAIGRGYSNQPQHF.